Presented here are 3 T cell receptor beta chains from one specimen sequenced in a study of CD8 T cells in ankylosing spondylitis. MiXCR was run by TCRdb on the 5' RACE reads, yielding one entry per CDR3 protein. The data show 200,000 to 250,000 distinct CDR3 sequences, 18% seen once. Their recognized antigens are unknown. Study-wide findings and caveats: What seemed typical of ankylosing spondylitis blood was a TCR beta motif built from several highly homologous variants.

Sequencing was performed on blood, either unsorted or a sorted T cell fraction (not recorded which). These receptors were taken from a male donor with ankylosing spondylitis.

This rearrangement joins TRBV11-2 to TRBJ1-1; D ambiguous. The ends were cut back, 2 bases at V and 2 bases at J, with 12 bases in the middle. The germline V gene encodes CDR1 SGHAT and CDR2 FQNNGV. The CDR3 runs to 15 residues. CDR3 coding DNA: TGTGCCAGCAGCTTATTGGCCGAACTAAACACTGAAGCTTTCTTT. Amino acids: CASSLLAELNTEAFF.

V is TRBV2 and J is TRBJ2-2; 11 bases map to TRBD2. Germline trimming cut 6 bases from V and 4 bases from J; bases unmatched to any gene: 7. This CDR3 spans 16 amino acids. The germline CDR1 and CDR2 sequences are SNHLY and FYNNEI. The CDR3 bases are TGTGCCAGCAGGGCCACTAGCGGGAGCGCCACCGGGGAGCTGTTTTTT. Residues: CASRATSGSATGELFF.

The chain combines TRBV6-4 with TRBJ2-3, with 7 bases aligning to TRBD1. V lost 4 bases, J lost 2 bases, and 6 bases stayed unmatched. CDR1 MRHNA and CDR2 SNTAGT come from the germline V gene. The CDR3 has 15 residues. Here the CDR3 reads CASSVQGGATDTQYF. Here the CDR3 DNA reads TGTGCCAGCAGTGTTCAAGGGGGCGCCACAGATACGCAGTATTTT.